A selection of T cell receptor beta chains follows, all from one sample in a study of post-analysis software for immune sequencing data. TCRdb itself ran the PCR reads through MiXCR, one entry per CDR3 protein. The sample consists of about 200,000 distinct CDR3 sequences, 29% of them appearing once. Sequenced sample: blood. These receptors all come from a girl aged 2 to 17 with multiple sclerosis. The CDR3 runs from the conserved cysteine through the conserved F or W. D genes are given only for firm matches. Size is omitted from some rows. Given values are once, few, many or a class for expanded clones.

clone size	V gene	D gene	J gene	CDR3 protein	CDR3 DNA
few	TRBV6-5	TRBD1	TRBJ1-6	CASRQRTGGSPLHF	TGTGCCAGCAGGCAGAGGACAGGTGGTTCACCCCTCCACTTT
-	TRBV5-1	TRBD1	TRBJ2-1	CASSNGQGDTEAFF	TGCGCCAGCAGCAATGGACAGGGTGACACTGAAGCTTTCTTC
many	TRBV20-1	TRBD2	TRBJ2-1	CSAPSGGSSYNEQFF	TGCAGTGCACCTAGCGGGGGGAGCTCCTACAATGAGCAGTTCTTC
many	TRBV5-1	-	TRBJ2-7	CASSLGDPPYEQYF	TGCGCCAGCAGCTTGGGAGACCCCCCCTACGAGCAGTACTTC
few	TRBV20-1	-	TRBJ2-1	CSANLGLVSLYNEQFF	TGCAGTGCTAACCTGGGGTTGGTGTCTCTTTACAATGAGCAGTTCTTC
-	TRBV20-1	-	TRBJ2-2	CSASSQINTGELFF	TGCAGTGCTAGTTCTCAGATTAACACCGGGGAGCTGTTTTTT
-	TRBV20-1	TRBD1	TRBJ1-5	CSALQGITGNQPQHF	TGCAGTGCATTACAGGGGATTACGGGCAATCAGCCCCAGCATTTT
-	TRBV28	TRBD2	TRBJ2-7	CASSPRGRGTYEQYF	TGTGCCAGCAGTCCCCGGGGGAGGGGAACCTACGAGCAGTACTTC
many	TRBV10-3	-	TRBJ1-6	CAIRHRDNSPLHF	TGTGCCATCAGACACAGGGATAATTCACCCCTCCACTTT
-	TRBV20-1	-	TRBJ1-4	CSAKTASGKLFF	TGCAGTGCTAAGACAGCCTCAGGAAAACTGTTTTTT
-	TRBV24-1	TRBD1	TRBJ2-1	CATHKSGQGALRECHNEQFF	TGTGCCACTCATAAGTCGGGACAGGGGGCGTTGCGGGAGTGTCACAATGAGCAGTTCTTC
-	TRBV5-1	-	TRBJ2-1	CASSVQGAAQNEQFF	TGCGCCAGCAGCGTCCAAGGAGCGGCCCAGAATGAGCAGTTCTTC
once	TRBV20-1	-	TRBJ1-5	CSAGHTLTGFSNQPQHF	TGCAGTGCTGGCCATACTCTTACAGGGTTTAGCAATCAGCCCCAGCATTTT
-	TRBV29-1	TRBD1	TRBJ2-3	CSVGDRGTDTQYF	TGCAGCGTTGGCGACAGGGGCACAGATACGCAGTATTTT
few	TRBV7-6	-	TRBJ2-5	CASSLAVGETQYF	TGTGCCAGCAGCTTAGCTGTCGGAGAGACCCAGTACTTC
-	TRBV7-9	-	TRBJ1-1	CASSSRGTEAFF	TGTGCCAGCAGCTCCCGGGGGACTGAAGCTTTCTTT
many	TRBV29-1	-	TRBJ2-7	CSVEVGFSSSYEQYF	TGCAGCGTTGAAGTGGGGTTTAGTAGTTCCTACGAGCAGTACTTC
many	TRBV4-2	TRBD1	TRBJ2-3	CASSQPGQGWAKDTQYF	TGTGCCAGCAGCCAACCCGGACAGGGATGGGCGAAAGATACGCAGTATTTT
few	TRBV7-9	-	TRBJ2-6	CASSFRDSGANVLTF	TGTGCCAGCAGCTTTCGGGACTCTGGGGCCAACGTCCTGACTTTC
-	TRBV29-1	-	TRBJ1-1	CSVENNFGTSNTEAFF	TGCAGCGTTGAAAATAATTTCGGGACATCGAACACTGAAGCTTTCTTT
many	TRBV29-1	-	TRBJ1-2	CSVVWGDYGYTF	TGCAGCGTTGTCTGGGGCGACTATGGCTACACCTTC
many	TRBV6-5	-	TRBJ1-1	CASSYSGMNTEAFF	TGTGCCAGCAGTTACTCGGGTATGAACACTGAAGCTTTCTTT
many	TRBV7-3	-	TRBJ2-5	CASSLVQLETQYF	TGTGCCAGCAGCCTAGTCCAGCTAGAGACCCAGTACTTC
few	TRBV30	-	TRBJ1-2	CAWSLTILRGGYTF	TGTGCCTGGAGTCTAACGATCCTCAGGGGAGGCTACACCTTC
few	TRBV11-2	-	TRBJ2-3	CASSTPGRAVRTDTQYF	TGTGCCAGCAGCACACCCGGACGTGCTGTCCGCACAGATACGCAGTATTTT
many	TRBV20-1	-	TRBJ1-2	CSARQGYYGYTF	TGCAGTGCTAGACAGGGCTACTATGGCTACACCTTC
few	TRBV7-9	-	TRBJ2-7	CASSSSGLIIHEQYF	TGTGCCAGCAGCTCTTCGGGACTCATTATCCACGAGCAGTACTTC
few	TRBV7-9	TRBD1	TRBJ1-2	CASSSVGQGNYGYTF	TGTGCCAGCAGCTCCGTCGGACAGGGGAACTATGGCTACACCTTC
-	TRBV5-1	-	TRBJ2-5	CASSSQGSQETWYF	TGCGCCAGCAGCTCACAGGGATCCCAAGAGACCTGGTACTTC
-	TRBV7-9	-	TRBJ2-2	CASKGGYAGELFF	TGTGCCAGCAAGGGTGGCTACGCCGGGGAGCTGTTTTTT
many	TRBV28	-	TRBJ2-5	CASRRSLQETQYF	TGTGCCAGCAGGCGCTCGTTGCAAGAGACCCAGTACTTC
many	TRBV5-1	TRBD2	TRBJ2-3	CASSRGQGTSGKSTDTQYF	TGCGCCAGCAGCCGGGGACAGGGGACTAGCGGGAAGTCCACAGATACGCAGTATTTT
-	TRBV28	-	TRBJ1-4	CASSSEAGVTNEKLFF	TGTGCCAGCAGTTCAGAGGCAGGGGTGACTAATGAAAAACTGTTTTTT
few	TRBV19	-	TRBJ2-7	CASSLQSSYEQYF	TGTGCCAGTAGTTTGCAGAGCTCCTACGAGCAGTACTTC
few	TRBV24-1	-	TRBJ2-3	CATSDRTGATDTQYF	TGTGCCACCAGTGATAGGACTGGCGCCACAGATACGCAGTATTTT
many	TRBV7-3	-	TRBJ2-7	CASSLSPGEPYEQYF	TGTGCCAGCAGCTTATCGCCAGGGGAGCCTTACGAGCAGTACTTC
-	TRBV5-1	-	TRBJ2-3	CASSLEVTDTQYF	TGCGCCAGCAGCTTGGAAGTCACAGATACGCAGTATTTT
-	TRBV12-3/TRBV12-4	-	TRBJ1-1	CASSLFDSAEAFF	TGTGCCAGCAGTTTGTTCGACAGCGCTGAAGCTTTCTTT
few	TRBV5-5	TRBD1	TRBJ2-6	CASSPGQGAWSGANVLTF	TGTGCCAGCAGCCCCGGACAGGGGGCTTGGTCTGGGGCCAACGTCCTGACTTTC
once	TRBV20-1	-	TRBJ2-3	CSARVVELTDTQYF	TGCAGTGCTAGAGTGGTAGAGCTCACAGATACGCAGTATTTT
few	TRBV29-1	-	TRBJ2-3	CSVEGGQGLADTQYF	TGCAGCGTAGAGGGTGGCCAGGGTCTCGCAGATACGCAGTATTTT
-	TRBV28	-	TRBJ1-4	CASSPLVTSFSNEKLFF	TGTGCCAGCAGCCCTTTAGTAACGTCTTTTAGCAATGAAAAACTGTTTTTT
-	TRBV15	-	TRBJ2-5	CATSRDLGSREQYF	TGTGCCACCAGCAGAGATTTGGGTAGCAGGGAGCAGTACTTC
few	TRBV7-8	TRBD1	TRBJ2-3	CASSHRDRPSGFTQYF	TGTGCCAGCAGCCACCGGGACAGGCCTTCGGGTTTTACGCAGTATTTT
many	TRBV6-2/TRBV6-3	-	TRBJ2-5	CASSSRTQETQYF	TGTGCCAGCAGTTCCAGGACGCAAGAGACCCAGTACTTC
-	TRBV9	TRBD2	TRBJ2-3	CASSVSGGTDTQYF	TGTGCCAGCAGCGTTAGCGGGGGCACAGATACGCAGTATTTT
few	TRBV28	-	TRBJ2-5	CASRWDAEGETQYF	TGTGCCAGCAGATGGGATGCGGAGGGAGAGACCCAGTACTTC
few	TRBV3-1	-	TRBJ1-5	CASSPGPYSNQPQHF	TGTGCCAGCAGCCCCGGACCGTATAGCAATCAGCCCCAGCATTTT
-	TRBV20-1	-	TRBJ2-7	CSAPHSRGWASEQYF	TGCAGTGCCCCCCACTCCCGGGGCTGGGCCTCCGAGCAGTACTTC
many	TRBV10-3	-	TRBJ1-4	CAIRSSGADNEKLFF	TGTGCCATCAGGTCCTCGGGCGCCGATAATGAAAAACTGTTTTTT
-	TRBV11-2	TRBD2	TRBJ2-5	CASSFQLAGETQYF	TGTGCCAGCAGCTTCCAACTAGCGGGAGAGACCCAGTACTTC
many	TRBV5-1	-	TRBJ1-2	CASSLAGGKTYGYTF	TGCGCCAGCAGCTTGGCCGGGGGAAAGACTTATGGCTACACCTTC
-	TRBV6-5	-	TRBJ1-6	CASSYKPGPEGTLHF	TGTGCCAGCAGTTACAAGCCGGGACCCGAAGGAACCCTCCACTTT
-	TRBV12-3/TRBV12-4	-	TRBJ2-3	CASSFGQQQYF	TGTGCCAGCAGTTTCGGTCAACAGCAGTATTTT
many	TRBV20-1	-	TRBJ2-3	CSARVWETTDTQYF	TGCAGTGCTAGAGTGTGGGAGACCACAGATACGCAGTATTTT
many	TRBV7-2	TRBD1	TRBJ1-2	CASSIGQGYGYTF	TGTGCCAGCAGCATCGGACAGGGGTATGGCTACACCTTC
few	TRBV5-1	-	TRBJ1-4	CASSRDGRSTNEKLFF	TGCGCCAGCTCCCGGGACGGGAGGTCAACTAATGAAAAACTGTTTTTT